This TCR beta chain appears in the sequencing data of a study of regulatory T cells in long-lasting Graves disease. Study findings and constraints: Persistent Graves' patients showed less TCR diversity than newly diagnosed ones.

There are a few counts of this clonotype. Its antigen is undetermined. The sample's time point: newly diagnosed GD, antithyroid drugs for less than 3 months. Following extraction of RNA from PBMCs, that RNA was used to make the TCR library. The authors drew patients from an endocrinology department in Xi'an, China. The length of the CDR3 is 15 residues. V shed 1 base and J shed 7 bases, with 15 bases lying between them. Germline V gene lookup returns CDR1 SGDLS and CDR2 YYNGEE. HTBI primers from iRepertoire and Arm-PCR of CDR3 regions yielded the TCR beta libraries. Each CDR3 protein gets one entry after TCRdb re-called the multiplex PCR reads with MiXCR. The data show about 540,000 distinct CDR3 sequences, around an eighth seen once. The same specimen was also included in a second study, on T cells in Graves' hyperthyroidism and ophthalmopathy. That source adds: TCR CDR3 regions were first amplified by RT-PCR with HTBI primers. Blood samples included most of the expanded thyroid clonotypes exceeding 0.001.

This clonotype was obtained from a man aged 30-40 years with Graves disease. Sequencing was performed on peripheral blood mononuclear cells (PBMCs), taken at new diagnosis, from a patient treated with antithyroid drugs. This sequence joins TRBV9 and TRBJ2-1, with D perhaps matching TRBD1 (6 bases). The CDR3 spells CASSVRDTLRNEQFF. In DNA, the CDR3 is TGTGCCAGCAGCGTACGGGACACCCTACGGAATGAGCAGTTCTTC. The full variable domain, completed using reference TRBV9 and TRBJ2-1, is DSGVTQTPKHLITATGQRVTLRCSPRSGDLSVYWYQQSLDQGLQFLIQYYNGEERAKGNILERFSAQQFPDLHSELNLSSLELGDSALYFCASSVRDTLRNEQFFGPGTRLTVL.